One and the same sample provided the 20 T cell receptor beta chains below, sequenced in a study of T cell responses to AZD1222 COVID-19 vaccine. Generated by immunoSEQ multiplex PCR, the TCRdb table keeps only in-frame clones and is missing some. The profile shows just under 55,000 clones, around 90% of them singletons. Source: peripheral blood, taken on day 0 of AZD1222 vaccination. These receptors came from an adult in good health.

The chain links TRBV2 to TRBJ2-3; a possible D gene is TRBD2 (6 bases). V lost 8 bases and J 9 bases, leaving 15 bases between the germline ends. Per the germline V gene, CDR1 is SNHLY and CDR2 is FYNNEI. This CDR3 contains 12 residues. CDR3 sequence (DNA): TGTGCCAGCGAGGAACTAGCCGTAACGCAGTATTTT. This gives the protein CASEELAVTQYF.

As concerns this clone: Mismatch with germline at one junction end may stem from a read error. V usage is TRBV5-4 and J usage is TRBJ1-1, with D tentatively TRBD1 (6 bases). This CDR3 is 18 amino acids long. Germline CDR1 is SGHNT and CDR2 is YYREEE (reference sequence). CDR3 in amino acids: CASSLGFDAGGGNTEAFF. The CDR3 DNA reads as TGTGCAAGCAGCTTGGGGTTTGATGCGGGGGGCGGGAACACTGAAGCTTTCTTT. The variable domain in full, completed from reference TRBV5-4 and TRBJ1-1, reads ETGVTQSPTHLIKTRGQQVTLRCSSQSGHNTVSWYQQALGQGPQFIFQYYREEENGRGNFPPRFSGLQFPNYSSELNVNALELDDSALYLCASSLGFDAGGGNTEAFFGQGTRLTVV.

This clone was seen a single time. The J gene is TRBJ2-2, the V gene TRBV7-8; D unclear. The V end lost 8 bases, the J end lost 0 bases, and 13 bases lay between the germline ends. Germline V lookup: CDR1 SGHVS, CDR2 FQNEAQ. The CDR3 consists of 15 residues. The CDR3 loop is CASGIWVTNTGELFF. CDR3 DNA: TGTGCCAGCGGGATCTGGGTGACGAACACCGGGGAGCTGTTTTTT.

V and J are TRBV27 and TRBJ2-7; D ambiguous. Germline CDR1 MNHEY, CDR2 SMNVEV (reference sequence). V was trimmed by 8 bases and J by 2 bases, leaving 16 bases between them. The CDR3 has 14 amino acids. The CDR3 coding sequence is TGTGCCAGCTGTAAGAACTATAGGGCCTACGAGCAGTACTTC. The encoded protein is CASCKNYRAYEQYF.

The chain employs TRBV24-1 and TRBJ2-3; no clear D gene. The CDR3 runs to 14 residues. Germline CDR1 KGHDR, CDR2 SFDVKD. Between the trimmed V and J ends, which lost 5 bases and 1 base, there was a span of 9 bases. The CDR3 is CATSGHRGTDTQYF. The CDR3 DNA reads as TGTGCCACCAGTGGGCATAGAGGCACAGATACGCAGTATTTT.

V and J are TRBV27 and TRBJ1-4; a weak D match, TRBD1 (5 bases). CDR1 and CDR2 from the germline V gene are MNHEY and SMNVEV (reference sequence). The CDR3 covers 17 residues. Trimming removed 2 bases from V and 4 bases from J, with 17 bases in between. CDR3 residues: CASSLRIGAGLNEKLFF. CDR3 nucleotides: TGTGCCAGCAGTTTAAGAATAGGGGCGGGACTTAATGAAAAACTGTTTTTT.

This clone has just one count. The J gene is TRBJ2-1, the V gene TRBV19; maybe TRBD2 (5 bases). Trimming took off 6 bases at V and 6 bases at J, with 9 bases between the two ends. The V gene's germline CDR1 is LNHDA and CDR2 SQIVND (reference sequence). This CDR3 comprises 12 residues. The chain's CDR3 is CASRGAFNEQFF. The CDR3 DNA is TGTGCCAGTAGGGGAGCATTCAATGAGCAGTTCTTC.

This rearrangement joins TRBV7-2 to TRBJ1-5; TRBD1 matches at 9 bases. CDR1 SGHTA and CDR2 FQGNSA come from the germline V gene. CDR3 length equals 15 residues. Unmatched junction bases numbered 2, after V lost 4 bases and J lost 1 base. The CDR3 DNA sequence: TGTGCCAGCAGCTCCGGACAGGGGAGCAATCAGCCCCAGCATTTT. Amino acids: CASSSGQGSNQPQHF.

V gene TRBV27 combines with J gene TRBJ1-2; D not certain. This CDR3 comprises 13 residues. With 5 bases removed from V and 8 bases from J, the gap between germline ends came to 15 bases. Per the germline V gene, CDR1 is MNHEY and CDR2 is SMNVEV (reference sequence). For the CDR3, the DNA is TGTGCCAGCAGTGAACGATCAGGTCGGGGCTACACCTTC. This encodes CASSERSGRGYTF.

The V and J genes are TRBV7-9 and TRBJ2-2; D uncertain. This CDR3 comprises 17 residues. Germline loops: CDR1 SEHNR, CDR2 FQNEAQ (reference sequence). The V end was cut by 2 bases, the J end by 1 base, with 14 bases between. CDR3 region: CASSLKIRAGNTGELFF. DNA of the CDR3: TGTGCCAGCAGCTTAAAAATACGGGCAGGGAACACCGGGGAGCTGTTTTTT.

V is TRBV6-5 and J is TRBJ2-7; D may be TRBD1 (5 bases). Germline values: CDR1 MNHEY, CDR2 SVGAGI. Between the trimmed V and J ends, which lost 6 bases and 2 bases, there was a span of 17 bases. The CDR3 totals 15 residues. CDR3 DNA sequence: TGTGCCAGCAGGAAAGGACACACTGGCACCTACGAGCAGTACTTC. It translates to CASRKGHTGTYEQYF.

The chain links TRBV9 to TRBJ1-2; TRBD1 agrees at 10 bases. V shed 4 bases and J 3 bases; nucleotides not matched to a gene: 6. From germline, CDR1 is SGDLS and CDR2 YYNGEE. This CDR3 has 15 amino acids. The DNA of the CDR3 is TGTGCCAGCAGCCTGGGACAGGGGAGGTACTATGGCTACACCTTC. Protein: CASSLGQGRYYGYTF.

V and J are TRBV3-1 (or the pseudogene TRBV3-2) and TRBJ2-1, with 9 bases aligning to TRBD2. Looked up from germline, CDR1 is LGHDT and CDR2 is YNNKEL (reference sequence). The CDR3 extends over 16 amino acids. The J segment lost 6 bases and the V segment lost 2 bases, leaving 8 bases of the junction unmatched. CDR3 DNA: TGTGCCAGCAGCCAACTTAGCGGGAGAGTCAGCAATGAGCAGTTCTTC. It translates to CASSQLSGRVSNEQFF.

The chain joins TRBV6-1 to TRBJ1-1, with 7 bases identical to TRBD1. The CDR3 covers 16 residues. CDR1 and CDR2 from the germline V gene are MNHNS and SASEGT. The ends lost 0 bases at V and 5 bases at J; junction bases unmatched: 9. CDR3 nucleotides: TGTGCCAGCAGTGAAGCGGGGTCCCCCAGGGGGACTGAAGCTTTCTTT. This codes for CASSEAGSPRGTEAFF.

The chain links TRBV18 to TRBJ2-5, with a weak D call TRBD1 (5 bases). There are 14 residues in the CDR3. V shed 2 bases and J shed 2 bases, with 9 bases lying between them. The germline V gene has CDR1 KGHSH and CDR2 LQKENI. The CDR3 spells CASSPRGPQETQYF. In DNA form, the CDR3 reads TGTGCCAGCTCACCAAGGGGCCCGCAAGAGACCCAGTACTTC.

The chain has TRBV9 and TRBJ2-1; 12 bases agree with TRBD2. CDR3 length: 16 residues. J was trimmed by 5 bases and V by 4 bases; bases with no gene match: 7. Germline-derived CDR1 and CDR2 are SGDLS and YYNGEE. CDR3 nucleotides: TGTGCCAGCAGCCCCCTAGCGGGAGGGATTAACAATGAGCAGTTCTTC. Amino acid sequence: CASSPLAGGINNEQFF.

The rearrangement links TRBV5-5 to TRBJ1-2; D might be TRBD1 (5 bases). The CDR3 length is 14 residues. V was cut by 5 bases and J by 8 bases, with 19 bases left in between. The germline gives CDR1 SGHKS, CDR2 YYEKEE (reference sequence). In DNA, the CDR3 is TGTGCCAGCAGACTGGGACCGCTAGCCGACGGCTACACCTTC. Its protein product is CASRLGPLADGYTF.

This chain joins TRBV19 and TRBJ1-5; D remains unclear. V gave up 3 bases and J gave up 2 bases, with 11 bases separating them. The CDR3 runs to 15 residues. Germline CDR1 reads LNHDA; CDR2 reads SQIVND (reference sequence). The CDR3 DNA reads as TGTGCCAGTAGTATTGCCGGGCCGCGCAATCAGCCCCAGCATTTT. Translation: CASSIAGPRNQPQHF.

The chain has TRBV7-6 and TRBJ2-1, with TRBD2 identical over 7 bases. Germline trimming cut 5 bases from V and 7 bases from J; bases unmatched to any gene: 14. CDR3 length equals 16 residues. Germline lookup yields CDR1 SGHVS and CDR2 FNYEAQ. The CDR3 reads CASSLYAGEADNEQFF. The CDR3 DNA reads TGTGCCAGCAGCCTCTATGCGGGAGAAGCGGATAATGAGCAGTTCTTC.

In this sample, this clone turned up once. The chain uses TRBV6-1 and TRBJ2-2; D remains unclear. CDR1 and CDR2 from the germline V gene are MNHNS and SASEGT. Deletions cut 2 bases from V and 3 bases from J, with 13 bases between. The CDR3 has 16 residues. For the CDR3, the DNA is TGTGCCAGCAGTGAACTAGTCAGCAGAGACACCGGGGAGCTGTTTTTT. This gives the protein CASSELVSRDTGELFF.